The present TCR beta chain was sequenced within a study of beta chain features in type 1 diabetes (dated by TCRdb to the late 2010s). With regard to the full study: Mean age, gender distribution, total cell number and subset yield were not different between patients and healthy donors. A total of some 100,000,000 sorted cells were examined across all samples, and the number of cells per subset was strongly correlated with RNA yield. The study compared TCRB repertoires of sorted circulating CD4+ T cell subsets between recently diagnosed type 1 diabetes patients and matched healthy donors. Regulatory and stem cell-like memory subsets were isolated from only 8 patients and about eight healthy donors, whereas naive and central memory subsets came from all 30 or so donors.

The CDR1 and CDR2 encoded by the germline V gene are SGHTA and FQGTGA. From its cysteine to its phenylalanine, the CDR3 spans 16 amino acids. CDR3 DNA only is kept here, 48 bases in frame from base 1. V ends up 5 bases short and J 4 bases short, with an unmatched junction base count of 9. This clone has only a few counts. No cognate antigen has been identified for it. Base qualities are not at hand, and no much larger clone is one base apart. From each donor, a single peripheral blood sample of about 100 mL on average was drawn into heparinised tubes. A BD FACSAria II was used to sort naive, central memory, regulatory and stem cell-like memory CD4+ T cells with a panel that included CD45RO, CCR7, CD25, CD127, CD95 and CD27. Purity was above 95% for every sorted population. Right away, PBMCs were isolated by Lymphoprep density gradient centrifugation and were stained directly, with no culture step. So that batch effects would be minimized, each experiment stained and sorted samples in pairs, pairing one healthy donor with one patient.

Study-wide conclusions, independent of this receptor: Because small numbers of individuals were included in the HLA sub-analyses, any influence of HLA type on TCRB rearrangement was left unresolved. Because cDNA rather than genomic DNA was sequenced, highly expressing activated cells could have been over-represented, although no difference in activation and CD3 levels was found between groups. A moderate but significant shortening of TCRB CDR3 length was observed in type 1 diabetes patients in all four CD4+ subsets. The naive, central memory and regulatory TCRB repertoires appeared to resemble one another more closely among patients than among healthy donors. Shorter templates might be favored by PCR, yet because patient and control samples were amplified and corrected together, any such skew would affect both groups equally. Patients with type 1 diabetes made fewer insertions and deleted more nucleotides at VDJ recombination sites, implying thymic rearrangement abnormalities.

The High Capacity cDNA Reverse Transcription Kit was used to reverse transcribe all of the isolated RNA, meaning that expressed TCRB transcripts were what got sequenced. Naive, central memory and regulatory T cell samples underwent deep immunoSEQ sequencing, averaging around 3.9 million total reads per sample. After sorted cells were lysed in RLT buffer, RNA was extracted with DNase-treated RNeasy Micro or Mini kits, with the choice depending on cell number. To prevent cross-contamination, every cell subset was processed on its own, while patient and healthy donor samples were processed together. Using the immunoSEQ multiplex PCR, TCRB sequences were amplified from cDNA into 87-bp fragments spanning the CDR3 region. Sequencing of the amplicons was done on the Illumina HiSeq platform. The published analysis was carried out like this. PCR bias was corrected computationally using synthetic template baselines, and reads within Hamming distance 2 were collapsed, with unmergeable singletons discarded. By aligning reads against IMGT, V, D and J genes, CDR3 length, and insertions or deletions at six rearrangement sites were assigned. Within each subset, clonotype counts were normalized to the number of sorted cells before true diversity and Gini coefficients were calculated with the tcR R package. The overlap coefficient, calculated on TCRB nucleotide sequences, was used to quantify repertoire sharing. Out-of-frame TCRB sequences from naive cells were analyzed to stand in for the pre-selection repertoire. Sourced from immuneACCESS, this table was stored by TCRdb with only in-frame sequences that have V and J called. A share of the clones is absent; for the studies checked, an unresolved V gene accounts for under half, and the remainder has no known explanation. From that table come the V and J calls and clone size; the DNA was used to work out D and trimming. The sample has 680,000 or so clones on record, 15% of them singletons. The top ten constitute 0.093% of the sample.

The sequencing sample was made of naive CD4+ T cells from blood. The cell subset or site label for this specimen denotes: true naive CD4+ T cells. This receptor was taken from a man aged 18-30 years in good health. The chain uses TRBV7-3 and TRBJ2-2, and TRBD1 matches 8 of the central bases. The CDR3 here reads CASSTRTGQGTGELFF. The DNA sequence reads TGTGCCAGCAGCACCCGGACAGGGCAAGGCACCGGGGAGCTGTTTTTT.